The subject of this entry is one T cell receptor (beta chain). Its antigen is not identified. The data belong to a study of OX40 agonist ivuxolimab in advanced cancers. The study, taken as a whole, reports: Both blood CD4+ and CD8+ T cells showed clonal growth by week 6 at 0.1 to 3.0 mg/kg. On average, a greater number of expanded clones characterised CD8+ T cells relative to CD4+.

V trimming: 1 base; J trimming: 5 bases; junction bases outside the gene matches: 11. The CDR3 spans 17 residues. Germline assignment: CDR1 SGHRS and CDR2 YFSETQ. Generated by immunoSEQ multiplex PCR, the TCRdb table keeps only in-frame clones and is missing some. Among approximately 130,000 clones, about 93% were seen once, and the ten largest hold roughly 1%. The receptor's source is an adult with an advanced solid tumor such as melanoma, head and neck, liver or kidney cancer. The sequences come from CD4+ or CD8+ T cells sorted from blood, collected in a trial of the OX40 agonist ivuxolimab. The V and J genes are TRBV5-1 and TRBJ2-7; 11 bases are a match to TRBD1. The CDR3 spells CASSLSWGQGGRHEQYF. In nucleotides, the CDR3 is TGCGCCAGCAGCTTGTCTTGGGGACAGGGGGGTAGACACGAGCAGTACTTC.